The sequence of this T cell receptor (beta chain) was determined in a study of T cells in narcolepsy. Notes on the study in general: Reportedly, autoreactive clonotypes were serially detected in patients' blood but not controls'. Autoreactive HCRT-specific and TRIB2-specific clonotypes were marked in same-patient CSF-versus-blood CD4+ comparisons.

TCRdb's copy holds only in-frame clones and misses some; the assay was immunoSEQ multiplex PCR. Of around 32,000 clones in the sample, 80% to 85% are singletons; the top ten hold roughly 2.6%. A remark on this clone: Its antigen remains unknown.

This clonotype originated in a human donor with narcolepsy. Input material: CD45RA- memory CD4+ T cells from PBMCs.

CDR3 protein: CASSQDKGSDTQYF. The DNA for the CDR3 is TGCGCCAGCAGCCAAGATAAGGGGTCAGATACGCAGTATTTT. The chain has TRBV4-3 and TRBJ2-3; the D gene is possibly TRBD1 (5 bases). Trimming left V 0 bases short and J 4 bases short, with 8 bases between. Germline V lookup: CDR1 LGHNA, CDR2 YSLEER. The CDR3 has 14 residues.